A selection of T cell receptor beta chains follows, all from one sample in a study of OX40 agonist ivuxolimab in advanced cancers. Profiled with immunoSEQ multiplex PCR; TCRdb holds only in-frame clones, not every one. The profile shows some 100,000 clones, 90% to 95% of them singletons. The sample here was CD4+ or CD8+ T cells sorted from blood, taken in a trial of the OX40 agonist ivuxolimab. The receptors shown here come from an adult with an advanced solid tumor such as melanoma, head and neck, liver or kidney cancer. The CDR3 runs from the conserved cysteine through the conserved F or W. Fields, in order: D gene, clone size, J gene, V gene, CDR3 protein, CDR3 DNA. The D gene is left open where the match is weak. Clone size is not always given. Where it is, it says once, few, many or a class for expanded clones.

d_gene: .; abundance: once; j_gene: TRBJ1-4; v_gene: TRBV28; CDR3aa: CASSLGGNEKLFF; CDR3nt: TGTGCCAGCAGTTTAGGGGGTAATGAAAAACTGTTTTTT
d_gene: .; abundance: .; j_gene: TRBJ2-1; v_gene: TRBV19; CDR3aa: CASSIGIVNNEQFF; CDR3nt: TGTGCCAGTAGTATAGGCATAGTCAACAATGAGCAGTTCTTC
d_gene: .; abundance: once; j_gene: TRBJ2-7; v_gene: TRBV23-1; CDR3aa: CASSPRSRPYEQYF; CDR3nt: TGCGCCAGCAGTCCCCGGTCTCGCCCCTACGAGCAGTACTTC
d_gene: .; abundance: .; j_gene: TRBJ2-4; v_gene: TRBV5-4; CDR3aa: CASSLGTTKNIQYF; CDR3nt: TGTGCCAGCAGCTTGGGGACTACCAAAAACATTCAGTACTTC
d_gene: TRBD1; abundance: .; j_gene: TRBJ2-7; v_gene: TRBV11-2; CDR3aa: CASSLTGGFHIGYEQYF; CDR3nt: TGTGCCAGCAGCCTAACAGGGGGCTTTCATATCGGCTACGAGCAGTACTTC
d_gene: TRBD1; abundance: .; j_gene: TRBJ2-7; v_gene: TRBV19; CDR3aa: CASSIRQGAYEQYF; CDR3nt: TGTGCCAGTAGTATTCGACAGGGGGCGTATGAGCAGTACTTC
d_gene: .; abundance: .; j_gene: TRBJ2-7; v_gene: TRBV7-8; CDR3aa: CASSSPWGRDYEQYF; CDR3nt: TGTGCCAGCAGCTCCCCTTGGGGCAGGGATTACGAGCAGTACTTC
d_gene: TRBD1; abundance: .; j_gene: TRBJ2-5; v_gene: TRBV18; CDR3aa: CASLRTGGQETQYF; CDR3nt: TGTGCCAGCTTAAGGACAGGGGGCCAAGAGACCCAGTACTTC
d_gene: .; abundance: .; j_gene: TRBJ1-2; v_gene: TRBV7-9; CDR3aa: CASTLGTFNYGYTF; CDR3nt: TGTGCCAGCACCTTAGGGACCTTTAACTATGGCTACACCTTC
d_gene: .; abundance: once; j_gene: TRBJ1-1; v_gene: TRBV6-6; CDR3aa: CASIELLSNTEAFF; CDR3nt: TGTGCCAGCATCGAACTGCTTTCTAACACTGAAGCTTTCTTT
d_gene: .; abundance: .; j_gene: TRBJ2-2; v_gene: TRBV19; CDR3aa: CASSIGLTGELFF; CDR3nt: TGTGCCAGTAGTATAGGACTAACCGGGGAGCTGTTTTTT
d_gene: TRBD1; abundance: .; j_gene: TRBJ2-1; v_gene: TRBV10-3; CDR3aa: CAIRAGTGFYEQFF; CDR3nt: TGTGCCATCAGGGCCGGGACAGGGTTCTATGAGCAGTTCTTC
d_gene: TRBD1; abundance: .; j_gene: TRBJ1-4; v_gene: TRBV28; CDR3aa: CASSVLRGAFGEKLFF; CDR3nt: TGTGCCAGCAGTGTCCTCAGGGGGGCGTTTGGAGAAAAACTGTTTTTT
d_gene: TRBD1; abundance: .; j_gene: TRBJ1-2; v_gene: TRBV6-1; CDR3aa: CASSEEGTVPFYGYTF; CDR3nt: TGTGCCAGCAGTGAAGAAGGGACAGTACCTTTTTATGGCTACACCTTC
d_gene: TRBD1; abundance: .; j_gene: TRBJ1-5; v_gene: TRBV18; CDR3aa: CASSSDRVGSNQPQHF; CDR3nt: TGTGCCAGCTCATCCGACAGGGTGGGAAGCAATCAGCCCCAGCATTTT
d_gene: TRBD1; abundance: .; j_gene: TRBJ2-5; v_gene: TRBV19; CDR3aa: CASSERQGGIETQYF; CDR3nt: TGTGCCAGTAGTGAGAGACAGGGGGGGATAGAGACCCAGTACTTC
d_gene: TRBD2; abundance: .; j_gene: TRBJ2-1; v_gene: TRBV5-1; CDR3aa: CASSLGGTSGRSEQFF; CDR3nt: TGCGCCAGCAGCTTGGGAGGGACTAGCGGGAGAAGTGAGCAGTTCTTC
d_gene: TRBD1; abundance: .; j_gene: TRBJ1-5; v_gene: TRBV29-1; CDR3aa: CSVEDKHRGFSPNQPQHF; CDR3nt: TGCAGCGTTGAAGATAAGCACAGGGGGTTCTCTCCGAATCAGCCCCAGCATTTT
d_gene: TRBD1; abundance: .; j_gene: TRBJ1-5; v_gene: TRBV6-5; CDR3aa: CASSFRDRNQPQHF; CDR3nt: TGTGCCAGCAGTTTCCGGGACAGAAATCAGCCCCAGCATTTT
d_gene: TRBD1; abundance: .; j_gene: TRBJ1-1; v_gene: TRBV29-1; CDR3aa: CSVDGQGAEESPEAFF; CDR3nt: TGCAGCGTCGACGGACAGGGGGCAGAGGAATCCCCTGAAGCTTTCTTT
d_gene: .; abundance: .; j_gene: TRBJ1-4; v_gene: TRBV10-3; CDR3aa: CATRDSYPDLFF; CDR3nt: TGTGCCACCCGGGACTCTTACCCCGACCTGTTTTTT
d_gene: TRBD1; abundance: .; j_gene: TRBJ2-5; v_gene: TRBV28; CDR3aa: CASGPGQAYQETQYF; CDR3nt: TGTGCCAGCGGCCCGGGACAGGCTTACCAAGAGACCCAGTACTTC
d_gene: .; abundance: .; j_gene: TRBJ1-3; v_gene: TRBV7-7; CDR3aa: CASSLDGLSGNTIYF; CDR3nt: TGTGCTAGCAGCTTGGATGGCCTCTCTGGAAACACCATATATTTT
d_gene: .; abundance: .; j_gene: TRBJ2-1; v_gene: TRBV11-3; CDR3aa: CASSTRNEQFF; CDR3nt: TGTGCCAGCAGCACCAGGAATGAGCAGTTCTTC
d_gene: .; abundance: .; j_gene: TRBJ1-2; v_gene: TRBV4-1; CDR3aa: CASSQREVNYGYTF; CDR3nt: TGCGCCAGCAGCCAACGGGAGGTAAACTATGGCTACACCTTC
d_gene: TRBD1; abundance: .; j_gene: TRBJ2-2; v_gene: TRBV4-1; CDR3aa: CASSLPTGGSGELFF; CDR3nt: TGCGCCAGCAGCTTACCTACAGGGGGCTCCGGGGAGCTGTTTTTT
d_gene: .; abundance: .; j_gene: TRBJ2-1; v_gene: TRBV11-2; CDR3aa: CASRSAWSRKYNEQFF; CDR3nt: TGTGCCAGCAGGTCGGCGTGGAGCAGGAAATACAATGAGCAGTTCTTC
d_gene: TRBD2; abundance: .; j_gene: TRBJ2-3; v_gene: TRBV7-6; CDR3aa: CASSPGLAGSTDTQYF; CDR3nt: TGTGCCAGCAGCCCGGGACTAGCGGGTAGCACAGATACGCAGTATTTT
d_gene: .; abundance: .; j_gene: TRBJ1-1; v_gene: TRBV27; CDR3aa: CASRWNTEAFF; CDR3nt: TGCGCCAGCAGATGGAACACTGAAGCTTTCTTT
d_gene: TRBD2; abundance: .; j_gene: TRBJ2-4; v_gene: TRBV28; CDR3aa: CASSLAAGGLNIQYF; CDR3nt: TGTGCCAGCAGTTTAGCCGCGGGGGGACTAAACATTCAGTACTTC
d_gene: .; abundance: once; j_gene: TRBJ2-7; v_gene: TRBV7-2; CDR3aa: CASSLSLASYEQYF; CDR3nt: TGTGCCAGCAGCTTAAGTCTGGCCTCCTACGAGCAGTACTTC
d_gene: TRBD2; abundance: .; j_gene: TRBJ2-5; v_gene: TRBV4-2; CDR3aa: CASSQEVAGETQYF; CDR3nt: TGTGCCAGCAGCCAAGAAGTAGCGGGAGAGACCCAGTACTTC
d_gene: .; abundance: .; j_gene: TRBJ1-4; v_gene: TRBV27; CDR3aa: CASSFSGFEKLFF; CDR3nt: TGTGCCAGCAGTTTTTCAGGGTTTGAAAAACTGTTTTTT
d_gene: .; abundance: .; j_gene: TRBJ1-5; v_gene: TRBV25-1; CDR3aa: CASSVAWSQPQHF; CDR3nt: TGTGCCAGCAGTGTTGCGTGGAGTCAGCCCCAGCATTTT
d_gene: .; abundance: once; j_gene: TRBJ1-1; v_gene: TRBV28; CDR3aa: CASSLRVKWEAFF; CDR3nt: TGTGCCAGCAGTTTACGGGTCAAGTGGGAAGCTTTCTTT
d_gene: .; abundance: .; j_gene: TRBJ2-1; v_gene: TRBV5-1; CDR3aa: CASSLVGSRSYNEQFF; CDR3nt: TGCGCCAGCAGCTTGGTTGGGAGTCGGTCCTACAATGAGCAGTTCTTC
d_gene: .; abundance: once; j_gene: TRBJ1-1; v_gene: TRBV28; CDR3aa: CASSRLTSPSRTFF; CDR3nt: TGTGCCAGCAGTCGCTTAACCTCCCCAAGTAGGACTTTCTTT
d_gene: TRBD1; abundance: few; j_gene: TRBJ1-5; v_gene: TRBV18; CDR3aa: CASSPETGGLMGNQPQHF; CDR3nt: TGTGCCAGCTCACCGGAGACAGGGGGCCTAATGGGAAATCAGCCCCAGCATTTT
d_gene: .; abundance: .; j_gene: TRBJ2-7; v_gene: TRBV28; CDR3aa: CASSLLGYEQYF; CDR3nt: TGTGCCAGCAGTTTATTGGGCTACGAGCAGTACTTC
d_gene: TRBD1; abundance: once; j_gene: TRBJ1-1; v_gene: TRBV12-5; CDR3aa: CASGRRDLWTGMRTEAFF; CDR3nt: TGTGCTAGTGGTCGAAGGGATCTTTGGACAGGGATGCGAACTGAAGCTTTCTTT
d_gene: TRBD2; abundance: .; j_gene: TRBJ2-1; v_gene: TRBV30; CDR3aa: CAWSRLGLAEGGEQFF; CDR3nt: TGTGCCTGGAGCCGACTGGGACTAGCGGAAGGGGGTGAGCAGTTCTTC
d_gene: .; abundance: once; j_gene: TRBJ2-7; v_gene: TRBV18; CDR3aa: CASSPLNDEQYF; CDR3nt: TGTGCCAGCTCCCCCCTGAACGACGAGCAGTACTTC
d_gene: .; abundance: once; j_gene: TRBJ1-1; v_gene: TRBV7-2; CDR3aa: CASSNPGEQGRAFF; CDR3nt: TGTGCCAGCAGCAACCCCGGGGAACAGGGTCGGGCTTTCTTT
d_gene: .; abundance: .; j_gene: TRBJ2-5; v_gene: TRBV18; CDR3aa: CASSLLQGRQETQYF; CDR3nt: TGTGCCAGCTCACTCTTACAGGGGAGGCAAGAGACCCAGTACTTC
d_gene: .; abundance: .; j_gene: TRBJ2-2; v_gene: TRBV7-7; CDR3aa: CASTPTVVNTGELFF; CDR3nt: TGTGCTAGCACCCCCACGGTGGTGAACACCGGGGAGCTGTTTTTT
d_gene: .; abundance: .; j_gene: TRBJ2-7; v_gene: TRBV23-1; CDR3aa: CASSHPKGSFVTLSYEQYF; CDR3nt: TGCGCCAGCAGTCACCCGAAGGGCAGCTTCGTAACCCTTTCCTACGAGCAGTACTTC
d_gene: TRBD1; abundance: .; j_gene: TRBJ2-5; v_gene: TRBV2; CDR3aa: CASSADRGETQYF; CDR3nt: TGTGCCAGCAGTGCAGACAGGGGCGAGACCCAGTACTTC
d_gene: .; abundance: .; j_gene: TRBJ2-2; v_gene: TRBV18; CDR3aa: CASSPRTFGELFF; CDR3nt: TGTGCCAGCTCACCACGGACTTTCGGGGAGCTGTTTTTT
d_gene: TRBD1; abundance: few; j_gene: TRBJ1-1; v_gene: TRBV10-3; CDR3aa: CAISDRGQSNTEAFF; CDR3nt: TGTGCCATCAGTGACCGGGGACAGTCGAACACTGAAGCTTTCTTT
d_gene: TRBD1; abundance: .; j_gene: TRBJ2-6; v_gene: TRBV18; CDR3aa: CASSPVLQGTSSGANVLTF; CDR3nt: TGTGCCAGCTCACCAGTACTACAGGGGACGAGCTCTGGGGCCAACGTCCTGACTTTC
d_gene: TRBD1; abundance: .; j_gene: TRBJ1-1; v_gene: TRBV2; CDR3aa: CASSEPGQVNTEAFF; CDR3nt: TGTGCCAGCAGTGAACCGGGACAGGTTAACACTGAAGCTTTCTTT
d_gene: TRBD2; abundance: .; j_gene: TRBJ2-3; v_gene: TRBV4-3; CDR3aa: CASSQDHRGGTDTQYF; CDR3nt: TGCGCCAGCAGCCAAGATCATCGGGGGGGCACAGATACGCAGTATTTT
d_gene: TRBD1; abundance: .; j_gene: TRBJ1-2; v_gene: TRBV5-1; CDR3aa: CASSHGDRENYGYTF; CDR3nt: TGCGCCAGCAGCCACGGGGACAGGGAGAACTATGGCTACACCTTC
d_gene: TRBD2; abundance: .; j_gene: TRBJ2-7; v_gene: TRBV6-6; CDR3aa: CASSPPGLAGYEQYF; CDR3nt: TGTGCCAGCAGCCCCCCCGGACTAGCGGGCTACGAGCAGTACTTC
d_gene: TRBD2; abundance: .; j_gene: TRBJ2-1; v_gene: TRBV9; CDR3aa: CASSVPSGSSYNEQFF; CDR3nt: TGTGCCAGCAGCGTACCTAGCGGGTCCTCCTACAATGAGCAGTTCTTC
d_gene: TRBD2; abundance: .; j_gene: TRBJ2-3; v_gene: TRBV4-3; CDR3aa: CASGRYAAGVDTQYF; CDR3nt: TGCGCCAGCGGCCGATATGCAGCGGGAGTTGATACGCAGTATTTT
d_gene: TRBD2; abundance: .; j_gene: TRBJ2-1; v_gene: TRBV5-4; CDR3aa: CASSLLTGRALGEQFF; CDR3nt: TGTGCCAGCAGCCTCCTAACGGGGAGGGCCCTCGGTGAGCAGTTCTTC
d_gene: .; abundance: few; j_gene: TRBJ1-2; v_gene: TRBV19; CDR3aa: CASSISSGYGGYTF; CDR3nt: TGTGCCAGTAGTATAAGTTCAGGATATGGTGGCTACACCTTC
d_gene: .; abundance: .; j_gene: TRBJ1-3; v_gene: TRBV5-4; CDR3aa: CASRSTGVGNTIYF; CDR3nt: TGTGCCAGCAGGTCGACAGGCGTCGGAAACACCATATATTTT